Below are 3 T cell receptor beta chains sequenced from a single sample in a study of breast tumors, draining lymph nodes, adjacent tissues. TCRdb redid the calling of the multiplex PCR reads with MiXCR, one entry per CDR3 protein. This sample has about 270,000 distinct CDR3 sequences, with over 30% found just once. The lymph nodes were axillary draining lymph nodes from breast cancer patients. The sequenced sample consisted of axillary lymph node tissue. The receptors come from a female donor with breast cancer. Some clones in this sample may be carry-over from other donors' samples.

The chain links TRBV7-9 to TRBJ2-7; 9 bases line up with TRBD2. The V segment lost 3 bases and the J segment 3 bases; nucleotides outside the gene matches: 3. The CDR3 is made up of 14 amino acids. Looked up from germline, CDR1 is SEHNR and CDR2 is FQNEAQ (reference sequence). The CDR3 is CASSFSGRVYEQYF. CDR3 nucleotide sequence: TGTGCCAGCAGCTTTAGCGGGAGAGTCTACGAGCAGTACTTC.

This clonotype has ten or more counts. The J gene is TRBJ1-2, the V gene TRBV7-2; 7 nucleotides line up with TRBD1. J gave up 7 bases and V 4 bases, and 6 bases lay outside the gene matches. Looked up from germline, CDR1 is SGHTA and CDR2 is FQGNSA. The CDR3 consists of 13 residues. CDR3 in DNA: TGTGCCAGCAGCTACGACAGGGTAATTGGCTACACCTTC. Translating gives CASSYDRVIGYTF.

Comment on this clonotype: This may arise from a read error, as a much more abundant clone is one base away. The chain carries TRBV7-9 and TRBJ2-7, with 11 bases fitting TRBD2. The length of the CDR3 is 15 residues. The V gene's germline CDR1 is SEHNR and CDR2 FQNEAQ (reference sequence). The CDR3 bases are TGTGCCAGCAGCCAACTAGCGGGAGCCTCCCACGAGCAGCACTTC. As protein: CASSQLAGASHEQHF.